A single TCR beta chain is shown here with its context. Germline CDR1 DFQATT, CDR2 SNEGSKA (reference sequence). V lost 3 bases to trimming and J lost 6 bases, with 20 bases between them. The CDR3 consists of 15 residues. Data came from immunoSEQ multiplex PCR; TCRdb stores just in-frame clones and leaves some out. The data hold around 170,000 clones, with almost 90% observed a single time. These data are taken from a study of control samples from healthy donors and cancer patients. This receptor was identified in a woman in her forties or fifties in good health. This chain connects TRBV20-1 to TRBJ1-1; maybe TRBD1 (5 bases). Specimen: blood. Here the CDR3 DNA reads TGCAGTGCTAGTCCCACACTTACAGGTCTCGCTGAAGCTTTCTTT. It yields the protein CSASPTLTGLAEAFF.